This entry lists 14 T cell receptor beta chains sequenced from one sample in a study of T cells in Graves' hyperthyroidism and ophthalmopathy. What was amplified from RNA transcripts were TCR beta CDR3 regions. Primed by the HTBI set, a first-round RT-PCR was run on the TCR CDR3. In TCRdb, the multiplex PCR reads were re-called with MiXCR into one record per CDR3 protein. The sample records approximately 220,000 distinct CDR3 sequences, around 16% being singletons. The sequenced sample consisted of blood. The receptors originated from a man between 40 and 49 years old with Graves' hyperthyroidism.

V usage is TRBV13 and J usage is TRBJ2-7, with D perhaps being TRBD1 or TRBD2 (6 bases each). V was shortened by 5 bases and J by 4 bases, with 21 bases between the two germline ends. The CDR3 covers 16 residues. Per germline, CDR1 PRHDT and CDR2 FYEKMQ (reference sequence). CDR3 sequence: CASSQKSTRGVYEQYF. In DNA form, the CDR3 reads TGTGCCAGCAGCCAGAAATCGACAAGGGGGGTGTACGAGCAGTACTTC.

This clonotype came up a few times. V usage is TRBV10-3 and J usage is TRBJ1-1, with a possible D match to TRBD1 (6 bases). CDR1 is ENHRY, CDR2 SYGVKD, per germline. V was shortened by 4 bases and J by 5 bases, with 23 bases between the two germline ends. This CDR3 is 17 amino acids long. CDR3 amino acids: CAISVEQGSSGGTEAFF. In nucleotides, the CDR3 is TGTGCCATCAGTGTCGAACAGGGAAGTTCGGGTGGGACTGAAGCTTTCTTT.

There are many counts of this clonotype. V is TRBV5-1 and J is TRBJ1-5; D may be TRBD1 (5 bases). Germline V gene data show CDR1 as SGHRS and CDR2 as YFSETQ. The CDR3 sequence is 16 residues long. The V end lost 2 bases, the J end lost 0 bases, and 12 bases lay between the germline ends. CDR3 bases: TGCGCCAGCAGCTTTCTCCTCGACAGTAGCAATCAGCCCCAGCATTTT. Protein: CASSFLLDSSNQPQHF.

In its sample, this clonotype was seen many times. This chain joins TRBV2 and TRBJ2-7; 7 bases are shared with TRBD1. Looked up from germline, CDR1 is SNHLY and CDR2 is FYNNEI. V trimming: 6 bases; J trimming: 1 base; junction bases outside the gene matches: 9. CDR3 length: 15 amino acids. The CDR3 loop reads CASREPDRLSYEQYF. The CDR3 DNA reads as TGTGCCAGCAGGGAACCGGACAGGCTTTCCTACGAGCAGTACTTC. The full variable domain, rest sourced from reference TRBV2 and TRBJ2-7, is EPEVTQTPSHQVTQMGQEVILRCVPISNHLYFYWYRQILGQKVEFLVSFYNNEISEKSEIFDDQFSVERPDGSNFTLKIRSTKLEDSAMYFCASREPDRLSYEQYFGPGTRLTVT.

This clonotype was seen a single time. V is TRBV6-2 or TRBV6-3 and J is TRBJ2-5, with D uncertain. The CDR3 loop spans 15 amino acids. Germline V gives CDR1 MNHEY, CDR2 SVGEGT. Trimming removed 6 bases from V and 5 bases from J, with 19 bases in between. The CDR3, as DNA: TGTGCCAGCAGCTCCTCGCCGGCCCAAAGGGAGACCCAGTACTTC. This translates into CASSSSPAQRETQYF.

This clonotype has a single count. The chain's CDR3 is CASSLAEGSYEQYF. In DNA, the CDR3 is TGTGCCAGCAGCTTAGCTGAGGGGTCCTACGAGCAGTACTTC. This chain links TRBV7-2 with TRBJ2-7; D is tentatively TRBD1 or TRBD2 (5 bases each). The CDR3 covers 14 residues. The germline V and J ends were trimmed by 0 bases and 1 base, with 7 bases remaining between them. Germline V gene lookup returns CDR1 SGHTA and CDR2 FQGNSA.

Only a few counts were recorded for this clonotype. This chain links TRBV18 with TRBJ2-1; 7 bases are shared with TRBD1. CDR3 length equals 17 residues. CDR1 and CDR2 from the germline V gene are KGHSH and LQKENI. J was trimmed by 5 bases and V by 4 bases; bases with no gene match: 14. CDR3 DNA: TGTGCCAGCTCACTCTTCGACAGGGTAAGGGATAACAATGAGCAGTTCTTC. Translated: CASSLFDRVRDNNEQFF.

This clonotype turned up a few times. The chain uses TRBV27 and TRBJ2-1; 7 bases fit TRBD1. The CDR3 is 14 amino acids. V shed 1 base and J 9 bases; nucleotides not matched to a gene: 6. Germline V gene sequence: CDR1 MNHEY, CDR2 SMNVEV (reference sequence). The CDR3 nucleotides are TGTGCCAGCAGTTTATACCAGGGGGAAAGTGAGCAGTTCTTC. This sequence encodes CASSLYQGESEQFF.

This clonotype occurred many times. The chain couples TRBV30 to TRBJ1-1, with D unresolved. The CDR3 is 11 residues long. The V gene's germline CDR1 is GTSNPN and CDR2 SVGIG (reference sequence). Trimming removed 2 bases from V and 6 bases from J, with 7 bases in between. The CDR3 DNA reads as TGTGCCTGGAGTCTAACATCTGAAGCTTTCTTT. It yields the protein CAWSLTSEAFF.

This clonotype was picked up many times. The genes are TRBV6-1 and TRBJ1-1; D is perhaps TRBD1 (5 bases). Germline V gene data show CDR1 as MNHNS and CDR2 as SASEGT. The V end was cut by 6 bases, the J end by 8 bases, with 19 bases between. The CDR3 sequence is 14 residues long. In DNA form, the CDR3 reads TGTGCCAGCAGCCCGCCGGGACGGCGGGAAGAAGCTTTCTTT. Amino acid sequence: CASSPPGRREEAFF.

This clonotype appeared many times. Here the CDR3 DNA reads TGTGCCAGCAGTAAAGGGGACACGCAAGAGACCCAGTACTTC. It codes for CASSKGDTQETQYF. The rearrangement uses TRBV6-1 and TRBJ2-5; TRBD1 might be the D (6 bases). This CDR3 contains 14 residues. Germline V gene sequence: CDR1 MNHNS, CDR2 SASEGT. V lost 5 bases to trimming and J lost 2 bases, with 12 bases between them.

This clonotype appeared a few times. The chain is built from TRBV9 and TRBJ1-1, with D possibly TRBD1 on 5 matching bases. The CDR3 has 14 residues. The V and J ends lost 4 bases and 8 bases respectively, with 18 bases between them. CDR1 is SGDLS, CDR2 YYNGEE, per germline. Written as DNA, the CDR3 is TGTGCCAGCAGCTCAGGAGGAGGCAGGGCAGAAGCTTTCTTT. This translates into CASSSGGGRAEAFF.

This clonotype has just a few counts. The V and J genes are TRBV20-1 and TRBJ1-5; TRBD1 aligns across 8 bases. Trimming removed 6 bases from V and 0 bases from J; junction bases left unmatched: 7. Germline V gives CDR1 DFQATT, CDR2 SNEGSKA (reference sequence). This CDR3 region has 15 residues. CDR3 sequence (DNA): TGCAGTGCACCTACCGGGACAGGTAGCAATCAGCCCCAGCATTTT. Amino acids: CSAPTGTGSNQPQHF.

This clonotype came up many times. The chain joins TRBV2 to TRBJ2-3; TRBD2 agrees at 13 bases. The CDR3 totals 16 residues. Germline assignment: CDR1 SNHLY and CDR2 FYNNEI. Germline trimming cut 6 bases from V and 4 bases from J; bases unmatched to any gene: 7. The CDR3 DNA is TGTGCCAGCAGCCACTCGGGACTAGCGGGGTCAGATACGCAGTATTTT. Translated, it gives CASSHSGLAGSDTQYF.